This T cell receptor beta chain was identified during a study of technical replicates of blood from a few donors. Trimming removed 7 bases from V and 1 base from J, with 11 bases in between. The CDR3 totals 13 residues. Germline V CDR1 and CDR2: WNHNN, SYGVQD (reference sequence). The method was immunoSEQ multiplex PCR; TCRdb's version includes in-frame clones alone and lacks a portion of them. Among tens of thousands of clones, 89% were seen once, and the ten largest hold under 0.5%. The sequencing input was T cells isolated from PBMCs. The V call is TRBV10-1, the J call TRBJ2-7; D might be TRBD1 (5 bases). The receptor was isolated from a human donor in good health. CDR3 DNA sequence: TGCGCCAGCACTCCGACAGCTTCCTACGAGCAGTACTTC. Protein product: CASTPTASYEQYF.